Reported below is one TCR beta chain. Its antigen remains undetermined. No much larger clone is present one base from it, and per-base qualities are unavailable. Donors were patients with melanoma. This sample is drawn from a study of CD4+ T cells in melanoma (dated by TCRdb to the early 2020s). Notes on the research overall: The study examined neoantigen-specific CD4+ T cells in human melanoma. Summary of the overall study and its limitations: Neoantigen-specific CD4+ T cells were reported to be correlated with the function of CD8+ T cells, macrophages and B cells. According to the report, neoantigen-specific CD4+ T cells in melanoma displayed diverse differentiation states.

Preparation of the library involved the immunoSEQ multiplex PCR assay. This immuneACCESS table, as held by TCRdb, lists in-frame sequences with V and J called but not all clones. Of the missing ones, under half trace to an unresolved V gene in checked studies; the others have no known cause. For this sample the table gives roughly 3,500 clones, of which approximately 73% were detected only once. The top ten constitute around 10% of the sample. Taken from cysteine to phenylalanine, the CDR3 has 15 residues. The retained sequence is limited to the CDR3, 45 bases, with the frame set at the first base. Between the V and J ends, shortened by 6 bases and 1 base respectively, the junction contains 13 bases. Looking up the germline V gene (reference sequence) yields CDR1 MNHEY and CDR2 SMNVEV.

The TCR comes from a human donor with melanoma. The rearrangement joined TRBV27 to TRBJ1-5, with the D segment identity uncertain. Sequences were obtained from tumor tissue. The CDR3 in this case is CASRIGVLSNQPQHF. At the DNA level, the sequence is TGTGCCAGCAGAATTGGGGTTCTAAGCAATCAGCCCCAGCATTTT.